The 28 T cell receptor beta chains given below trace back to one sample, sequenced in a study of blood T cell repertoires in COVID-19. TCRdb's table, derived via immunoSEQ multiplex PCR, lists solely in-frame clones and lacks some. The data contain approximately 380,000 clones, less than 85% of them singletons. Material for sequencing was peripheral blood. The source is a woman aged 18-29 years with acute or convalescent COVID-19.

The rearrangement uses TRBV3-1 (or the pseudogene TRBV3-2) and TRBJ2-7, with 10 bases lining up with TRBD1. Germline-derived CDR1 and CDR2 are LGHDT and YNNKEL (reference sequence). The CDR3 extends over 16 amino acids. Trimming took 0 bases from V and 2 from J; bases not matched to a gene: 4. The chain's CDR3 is CASSQDRTGGAYEQYF. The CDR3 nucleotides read TGTGCCAGCAGCCAAGATAGGACAGGGGGGGCCTACGAGCAGTACTTC.

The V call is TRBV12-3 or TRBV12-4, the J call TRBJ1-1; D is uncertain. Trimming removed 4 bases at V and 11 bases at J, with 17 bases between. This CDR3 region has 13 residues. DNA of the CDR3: TGTGCCAGCAGTTCTCCCGGGTTGTCGGAGGCTTTCTTT. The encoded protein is CASSSPGLSEAFF.

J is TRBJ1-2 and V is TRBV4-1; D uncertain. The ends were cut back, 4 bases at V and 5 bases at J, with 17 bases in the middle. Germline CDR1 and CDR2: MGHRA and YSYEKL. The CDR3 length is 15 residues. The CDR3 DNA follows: TGCGCCAGCAGCCCCACCGGGTCCCTAGGATATGGCTACACCTTC. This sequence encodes CASSPTGSLGYGYTF.

The CDR3 nucleotides read TGTGCCAGCAGTGAAGCCGTAGCGTTTCAGCCCCAGCATTTT. Amino acid sequence: CASSEAVAFQPQHF. The chain combines TRBV6-1 with TRBJ1-5, with D unresolved. V gave up 0 bases and J gave up 6 bases, with 9 bases separating them. Per germline, CDR1 MNHNS and CDR2 SASEGT. This CDR3 spans 14 amino acids.

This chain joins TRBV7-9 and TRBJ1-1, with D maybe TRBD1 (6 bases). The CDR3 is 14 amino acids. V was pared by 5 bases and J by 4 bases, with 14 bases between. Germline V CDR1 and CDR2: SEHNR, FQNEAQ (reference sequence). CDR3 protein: CASSPREGGTEAFF. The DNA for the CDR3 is TGTGCCAGCAGCCCTCGGGAGGGGGGCACTGAAGCTTTCTTT.

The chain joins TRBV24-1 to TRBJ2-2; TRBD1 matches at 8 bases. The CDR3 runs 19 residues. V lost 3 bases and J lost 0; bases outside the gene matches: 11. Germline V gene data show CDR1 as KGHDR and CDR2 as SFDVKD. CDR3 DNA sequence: TGTGCCACCAGTGATAGACTAGGGACAGGACATTCGAACACCGGGGAGCTGTTTTTT. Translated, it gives CATSDRLGTGHSNTGELFF.

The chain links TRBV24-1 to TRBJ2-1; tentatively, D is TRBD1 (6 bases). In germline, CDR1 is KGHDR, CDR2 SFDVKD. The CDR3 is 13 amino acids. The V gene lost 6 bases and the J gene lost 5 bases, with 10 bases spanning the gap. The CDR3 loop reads CATSQGIDNEQFF. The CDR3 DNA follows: TGTGCCACCAGTCAGGGGATTGACAATGAGCAGTTCTTC.

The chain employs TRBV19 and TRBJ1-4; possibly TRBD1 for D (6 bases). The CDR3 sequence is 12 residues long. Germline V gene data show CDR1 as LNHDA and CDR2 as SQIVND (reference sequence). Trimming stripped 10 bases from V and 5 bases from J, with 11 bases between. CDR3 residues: CATRTENEKLFF. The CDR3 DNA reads TGTGCCACCCGGACAGAAAATGAAAAACTGTTTTTT.

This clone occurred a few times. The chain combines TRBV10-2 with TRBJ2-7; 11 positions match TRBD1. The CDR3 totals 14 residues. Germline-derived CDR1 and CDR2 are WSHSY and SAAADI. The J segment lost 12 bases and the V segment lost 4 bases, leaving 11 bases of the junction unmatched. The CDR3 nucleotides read TGCGCCAGCAGTGGGGGGACCGGGACAGGGGGACTGTACTTC. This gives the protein CASSGGTGTGGLYF.

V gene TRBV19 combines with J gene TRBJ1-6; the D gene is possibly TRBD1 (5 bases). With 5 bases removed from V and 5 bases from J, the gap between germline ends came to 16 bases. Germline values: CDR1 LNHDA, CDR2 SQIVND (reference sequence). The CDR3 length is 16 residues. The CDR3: CASSVRQPRNNSPLHF. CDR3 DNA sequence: TGTGCCAGTAGTGTTCGACAGCCACGCAATAATTCACCCCTCCACTTT.

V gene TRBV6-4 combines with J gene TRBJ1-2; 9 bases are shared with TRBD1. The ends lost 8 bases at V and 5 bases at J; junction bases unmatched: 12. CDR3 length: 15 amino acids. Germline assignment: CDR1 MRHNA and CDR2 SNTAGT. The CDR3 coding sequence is TGTGCCAGCCCTTTTACAGGGGGCAGGCTTTATGGCTACACCTTC. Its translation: CASPFTGGRLYGYTF.

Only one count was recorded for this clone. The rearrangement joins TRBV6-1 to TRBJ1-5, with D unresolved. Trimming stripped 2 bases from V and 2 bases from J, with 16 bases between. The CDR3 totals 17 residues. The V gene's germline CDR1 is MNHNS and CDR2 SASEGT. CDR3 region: CASSESWGGGRNQPQHF. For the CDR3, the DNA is TGTGCCAGCAGTGAATCATGGGGAGGTGGTCGCAATCAGCCCCAGCATTTT.

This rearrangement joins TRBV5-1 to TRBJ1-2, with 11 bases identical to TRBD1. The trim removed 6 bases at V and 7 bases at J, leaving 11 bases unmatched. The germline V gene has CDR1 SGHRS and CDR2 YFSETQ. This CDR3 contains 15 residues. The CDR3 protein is CASTSVDRGQGGYTF. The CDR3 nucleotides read TGCGCCAGCACCTCGGTGGACAGGGGGCAAGGTGGCTACACCTTC.

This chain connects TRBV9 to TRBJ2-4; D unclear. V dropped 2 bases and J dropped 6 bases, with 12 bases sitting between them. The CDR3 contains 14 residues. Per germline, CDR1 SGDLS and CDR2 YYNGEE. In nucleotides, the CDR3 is TGTGCCAGCAGCGTCGGCCAAGACTTAAACATTCAGTACTTC. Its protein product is CASSVGQDLNIQYF. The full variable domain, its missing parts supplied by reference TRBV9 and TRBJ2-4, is DSGVTQTPKHLITATGQRVTLRCSPRSGDLSVYWYQQSLDQGLQFLIQYYNGEERAKGNILERFSAQQFPDLHSELNLSSLELGDSALYFCASSVGQDLNIQYFGAGTRLSVL.

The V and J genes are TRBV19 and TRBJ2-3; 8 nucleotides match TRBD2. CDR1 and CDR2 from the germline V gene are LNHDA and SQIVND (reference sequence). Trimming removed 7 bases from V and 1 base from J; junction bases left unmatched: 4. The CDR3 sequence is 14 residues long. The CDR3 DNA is TGTGCCAGTAATCAAGCGGGAGGCACAGATACGCAGTATTTT. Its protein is CASNQAGGTDTQYF. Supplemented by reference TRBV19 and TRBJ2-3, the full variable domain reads DGGITQSPKYLFRKEGQNVTLSCEQNLNHDAMYWYRQDPGQGLRLIYYSQIVNDFQKGDIAEGYSVSREKKESFPLTVTSAQKNPTAFYLCASNQAGGTDTQYFGPGTRLTVL.

The CDR3 bases are TGCGCCAGCAGCCAAACGGAGGGGTTCACTGAAGCTTTCTTT. Translating gives CASSQTEGFTEAFF. The V call is TRBV4-1, the J call TRBJ1-1; D is possibly TRBD1 (5 bases). Germline lookup yields CDR1 MGHRA and CDR2 YSYEKL. CDR3 length: 14 residues. Trimming cost V 2 bases and J 4 bases, with 11 bases left between them.

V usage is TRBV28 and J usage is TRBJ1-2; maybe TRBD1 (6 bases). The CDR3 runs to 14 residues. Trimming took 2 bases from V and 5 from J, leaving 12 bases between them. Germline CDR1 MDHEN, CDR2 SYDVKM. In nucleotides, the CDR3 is TGTGCCAGCAGTTTACCGGACAGATTTTATGGCTACACCTTC. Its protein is CASSLPDRFYGYTF.

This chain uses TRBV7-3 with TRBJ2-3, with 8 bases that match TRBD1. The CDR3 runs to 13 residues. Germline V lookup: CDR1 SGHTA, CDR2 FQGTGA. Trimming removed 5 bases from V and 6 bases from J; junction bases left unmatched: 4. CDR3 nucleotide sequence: TGTGCCAGCAGCATAGGGACAGGTGATACGCAGTATTTT. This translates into CASSIGTGDTQYF.

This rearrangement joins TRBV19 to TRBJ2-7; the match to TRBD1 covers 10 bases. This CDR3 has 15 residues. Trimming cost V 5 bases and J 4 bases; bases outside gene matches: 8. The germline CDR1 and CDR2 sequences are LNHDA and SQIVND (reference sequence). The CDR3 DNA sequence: TGTGCCAGTAGTTCGGGACAGGGGATAGGGTACGAGCAGTACTTC. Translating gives CASSSGQGIGYEQYF.

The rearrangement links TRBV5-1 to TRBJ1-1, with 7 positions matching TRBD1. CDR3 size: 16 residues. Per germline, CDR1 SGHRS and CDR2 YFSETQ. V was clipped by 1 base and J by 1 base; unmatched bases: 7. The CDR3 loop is CASSLTGVRENTEAFF. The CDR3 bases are TGCGCCAGCAGCTTGACAGGGGTTAGGGAGAACACTGAAGCTTTCTTT.

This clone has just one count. In nucleotides, the CDR3 is TGTGCCAGCAGTTACCCCGGTCCCTCTGGAAACACCATATATTTT. Translated, it gives CASSYPGPSGNTIYF. V usage is TRBV6-2 or TRBV6-3 and J usage is TRBJ1-3; D remains unclear. The CDR3 sequence is 15 residues long. CDR1 MNHEY and CDR2 SVGEGT come from the germline V gene. V was shortened by 2 bases and J by 0 bases, with 8 bases between the two germline ends.

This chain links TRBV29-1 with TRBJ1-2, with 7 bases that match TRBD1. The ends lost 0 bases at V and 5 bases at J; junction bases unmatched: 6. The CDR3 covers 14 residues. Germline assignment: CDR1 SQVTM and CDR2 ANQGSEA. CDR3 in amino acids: CSVEDFGQEYGYTF. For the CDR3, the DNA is TGCAGCGTTGAAGATTTCGGACAGGAATATGGCTACACCTTC.

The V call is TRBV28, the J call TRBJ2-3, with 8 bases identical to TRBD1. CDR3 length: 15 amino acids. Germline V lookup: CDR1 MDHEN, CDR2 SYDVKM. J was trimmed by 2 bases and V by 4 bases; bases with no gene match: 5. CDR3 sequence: CASSSGTGFTDTQYF. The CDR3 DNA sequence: TGTGCCAGCAGTTCTGGGACAGGTTTCACAGATACGCAGTATTTT. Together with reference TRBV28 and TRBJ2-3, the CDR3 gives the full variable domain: DVKVTQSSRYLVKRTGEKVFLECVQDMDHENMFWYRQDPGLGLRLIYFSYDVKMKEKGDIPEGYSVSREKKERFSLILESASTNQTSMYLCASSSGTGFTDTQYFGPGTRLTVL.

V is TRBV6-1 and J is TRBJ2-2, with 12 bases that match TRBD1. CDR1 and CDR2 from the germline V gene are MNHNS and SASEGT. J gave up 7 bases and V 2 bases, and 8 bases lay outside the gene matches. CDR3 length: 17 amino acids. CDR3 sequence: CASSEFPGQGALGELFF. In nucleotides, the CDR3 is TGTGCCAGCAGTGAATTCCCGGGACAGGGGGCTCTCGGGGAGCTGTTTTTT.

CDR3 amino acids: CASTKGQENQPQHF. CDR3 nucleotides: TGTGCCAGCACTAAGGGACAGGAAAATCAGCCCCAGCATTTT. The chain is built from TRBV6-5 and TRBJ1-5; 8 nucleotides match TRBD1. CDR3 length: 14 residues. Germline V gene lookup returns CDR1 MNHEY and CDR2 SVGAGI. J gave up 4 bases and V 7 bases, and 6 bases lay outside the gene matches.

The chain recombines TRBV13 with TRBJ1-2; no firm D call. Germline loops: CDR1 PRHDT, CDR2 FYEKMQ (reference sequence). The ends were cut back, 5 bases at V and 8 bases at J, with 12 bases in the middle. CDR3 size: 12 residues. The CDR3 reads CASSPGLGGYTF. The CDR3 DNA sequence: TGTGCCAGCAGCCCAGGACTAGGCGGCTACACCTTC.

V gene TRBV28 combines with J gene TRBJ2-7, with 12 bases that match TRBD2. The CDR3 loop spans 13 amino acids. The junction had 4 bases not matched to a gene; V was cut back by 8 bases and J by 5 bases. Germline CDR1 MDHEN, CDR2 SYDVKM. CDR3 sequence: CASSSGGEDEQYF. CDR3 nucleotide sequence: TGTGCCAGCTCTAGCGGGGGGGAGGACGAGCAGTACTTC.

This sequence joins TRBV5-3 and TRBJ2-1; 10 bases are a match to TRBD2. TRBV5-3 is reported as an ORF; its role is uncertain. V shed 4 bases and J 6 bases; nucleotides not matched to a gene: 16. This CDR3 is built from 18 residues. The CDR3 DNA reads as TGTGCCAGAAGCGGTGTAGTATGTCTAGCGGGAGACTCCAATGAGCAGTTCTTC. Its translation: CARSGVVCLAGDSNEQFF.